The 25 T cell receptor beta chains presented below share a single source sample, sequenced in a study of shared clonotypes between healthy human individuals. Sequenced by immunoSEQ multiplex PCR; TCRdb stores in-frame clones only, minus some. The profile covers about 690,000 clones, with around 91% appearing a single time and about 33% taken by the ten largest. Material for sequencing was memory CD8+ T cells from PBMCs. As for subset: CD45RO+ cells pooled with CCR7-negative TemRA cells. The receptors here all came from a man younger than 30 in good health. Some clones in this sample may be carry-over from other donors' samples.

The chain recombines TRBV4-3 with TRBJ2-7; TRBD2 aligns across 9 bases. Germline-derived CDR1 and CDR2 are LGHNA and YSLEER. V shed 1 base, J shed 4 bases, and the junction held 11 bases outside the gene matches. The CDR3 runs 17 residues. The CDR3 spells CASSQGISGRGLYEQYF. The DNA for the CDR3 is TGCGCCAGCAGCCAAGGTATTAGCGGGAGAGGTCTGTACGAGCAGTACTTC.

The CDR3 is CASSVRPLFFSYNEQFF. In DNA form, the CDR3 reads TGTGCCAGCAGTGTCCGTCCACTCTTTTTCTCCTACAATGAGCAGTTCTTC. This rearrangement joins TRBV27 to TRBJ2-1, with D uncertain. Trimming removed 5 bases at V and 0 bases at J, with 17 bases between. This CDR3 spans 17 amino acids. Germline CDR1 is MNHEY and CDR2 is SMNVEV (reference sequence).

V gene TRBV27 combines with J gene TRBJ2-7; weak D call: TRBD2 (6 bases). CDR1 and CDR2 (germline): MNHEY, SMNVEV (reference sequence). The CDR3 runs 16 residues. The V end was cut by 3 bases, the J end by 2 bases, with 17 bases between. The CDR3 spells CASSFFATGVTYEQYF. CDR3 nucleotides: TGTGCCAGCAGTTTTTTCGCCACGGGAGTGACCTACGAGCAGTACTTC.

J is TRBJ2-3 and V is TRBV6-6; 10 bases are a match to TRBD2. The CDR3 totals 14 residues. Germline V gene lookup returns CDR1 MNHNY and CDR2 SVGAGI (reference sequence). V shed 7 bases, J shed 5 bases, and the junction held 6 bases outside the gene matches. The CDR3 region is CASTLAGEGDTQYF. The CDR3 DNA reads as TGTGCCAGCACCCTAGCGGGAGAGGGAGATACGCAGTATTTT.

This CDR3 is CSGGLAGANEQFF. The CDR3 DNA sequence: TGCAGTGGAGGACTAGCGGGAGCCAATGAGCAGTTCTTC. This chain joins TRBV29-1 and TRBJ2-1; 13 nucleotides agree with TRBD2. There are 13 residues in the CDR3. CDR1 and CDR2 from the germline V gene are SQVTM and ANQGSEA.

The genes are TRBV30 and TRBJ1-4; D gene unclear. V lost 3 bases and J lost 4, with 15 bases in between. Germline V gene lookup returns CDR1 GTSNPN and CDR2 SVGIG (reference sequence). This CDR3 region has 15 residues. CDR3 in amino acids: CAWRPRLQRNEKLFF. The CDR3 DNA follows: TGTGCCTGGAGGCCGCGTTTACAGCGTAATGAAAAACTGTTTTTT.

The chain carries TRBV5-1 and TRBJ2-1; TRBD2 matches at 10 bases. This CDR3 has 16 residues. CDR1 is SGHRS and CDR2 is YFSETQ in the germline V gene. J lost 2 bases, V lost 4 bases, and 6 bases had no gene match. In nucleotides, the CDR3 is TGCGCCAGCAGCGCCCGCCTAGCGGGAGCCTACAATGAGCAGTTCTTC. Translation: CASSARLAGAYNEQFF.

This rearrangement joins TRBV7-8 to TRBJ1-2, with D possibly TRBD1 on 6 matching bases. From germline, CDR1 is SGHVS and CDR2 FQNEAQ. The germline V and J ends were trimmed by 2 bases and 6 bases, with 10 bases remaining between them. The CDR3 totals 13 residues. CDR3 in amino acids: CASSLKRGDGYTF. For the CDR3, the DNA is TGTGCCAGCAGCTTAAAAAGGGGGGATGGCTACACCTTC.

This chain connects TRBV27 to TRBJ2-1, with TRBD2 as a possible D gene (6 bases). V was clipped by 3 bases and J by 6 bases, with 21 bases between them. The CDR3 has 17 residues. Germline V lookup: CDR1 MNHEY, CDR2 SMNVEV (reference sequence). CDR3 residues: CASSLDPGTLGVNEQFF. In DNA form, the CDR3 reads TGTGCCAGCAGTTTGGATCCCGGGACTCTCGGGGTCAATGAGCAGTTCTTC.

This sequence joins TRBV30 and TRBJ2-7, with 10 bases aligning to TRBD1. This CDR3 is 15 amino acids long. With 6 bases clipped from V and 4 bases from J, the junction kept 12 bases outside the gene matches. Germline V gene lookup returns CDR1 GTSNPN and CDR2 SVGIG (reference sequence). In nucleotides, the CDR3 is TGTGCCTGCCTACCCCGGGACAGGGGTCTTTACGAGCAGTACTTC. This gives the protein CACLPRDRGLYEQYF. The variable domain in full, completed from reference TRBV30 and TRBJ2-7, reads SQTIHQWPATLVQPVGSPLSLECTVEGTSNPNLYWYRQAAGRGLQLLFYSVGIGQISSEVPQNLSASRPQDRQFILSSKKLLLSDSGFYLCACLPRDRGLYEQYFGPGTRLTVT.

This rearrangement joins TRBV4-2 to TRBJ2-5; perhaps D is TRBD1 or TRBD2 (5 bases each). CDR1 and CDR2 from the germline V gene are LGHNA and YNFKEQ. V shed 0 bases and J shed 1 base, with 12 bases lying between them. This CDR3 spans 16 amino acids. CDR3 bases: TGTGCCAGCAGCCAAGAAGAAGCGGACATCCAAGAGACCCAGTACTTC. Translated: CASSQEEADIQETQYF.

V usage is TRBV27 and J usage is TRBJ1-2; D gene unclear. V lost 4 bases, J lost 6 bases, and 18 bases lay in between. Germline values: CDR1 MNHEY, CDR2 SMNVEV (reference sequence). The CDR3 covers 15 residues. CDR3: CASSYFRGPKDGYTF. CDR3 coding DNA: TGTGCCAGCAGTTACTTTCGGGGTCCTAAAGATGGCTACACCTTC.

By proportion, this clone is medium-sized. The gene calls are TRBV7-7 and TRBJ2-7; D possibly matches TRBD1 or TRBD2 (5 bases each). V was trimmed by 1 base and J by 7 bases, leaving 11 bases between them. Germline V gene data show CDR1 as SSHAT and CDR2 as FNYEAQ (reference sequence). This CDR3 has 13 residues. Here the CDR3 DNA reads TGTGCCAGCAGCTTAGAACAGAGGGGAGAGCAGTACTTC. Its translation: CASSLEQRGEQYF.

V gene TRBV6-6 combines with J gene TRBJ2-5; 9 bases fit TRBD1. The trim removed 5 bases at V and 5 bases at J, leaving 9 bases unmatched. Germline V gene lookup returns CDR1 MNHNY and CDR2 SVGAGI (reference sequence). This CDR3 has 15 residues. CDR3: CASSTRDRVGETQYF. CDR3 in DNA: TGTGCCAGCAGTACCCGGGACAGGGTAGGGGAGACCCAGTACTTC.

The chain employs TRBV7-2 and TRBJ2-7, with 9 bases lining up with TRBD1. CDR1 is SGHTA, CDR2 FQGNSA, per germline. This CDR3 has 17 amino acids. After removal of 1 base from V and 5 bases from J, the junction contained 12 bases not matched to a gene. The CDR3 bases are TGTGCCAGCAGCTTAGGTGGGTTGAGGACAGGGGCTAACGAGCAGTACTTC. Translating it yields CASSLGGLRTGANEQYF.

As to this clone: Other nucleotide sequences from this sample produce the same CDR3. The J gene is TRBJ2-2, the V gene TRBV9, with D perhaps matching TRBD1 (5 bases). The CDR3 loop spans 15 amino acids. V lost 0 bases and J 2 bases, leaving 8 bases between the germline ends. Germline lookup yields CDR1 SGDLS and CDR2 YYNGEE. Here the CDR3 reads CASSVAGSNTGELFF. CDR3 nucleotides: TGTGCCAGCAGCGTAGCAGGGTCTAACACCGGGGAGCTGTTTTTT.

V usage is TRBV6-1 and J usage is TRBJ2-7; perhaps TRBD2 as D (5 bases). Trimming stripped 6 bases from V and 2 bases from J, with 14 bases between. Germline assignment: CDR1 MNHNS and CDR2 SASEGT. The CDR3 is made up of 14 amino acids. CDR3 coding DNA: TGTGCCAGCAGAGACTGGGGAGCGGCCTACGAGCAGTACTTC. It encodes CASRDWGAAYEQYF.

The J gene is TRBJ1-5, the V gene TRBV19; 11 nucleotides align to TRBD1. Germline CDR1 LNHDA, CDR2 SQIVND (reference sequence). The ends lost 9 bases at V and 6 bases at J; junction bases unmatched: 4. This CDR3 contains 13 residues. The CDR3 reads CASRTGGVQPQHF. The CDR3 DNA reads TGTGCCAGCAGGACAGGGGGCGTTCAGCCCCAGCATTTT.

This chain joins TRBV6-1 and TRBJ1-1; D gene uncertain. CDR1 is MNHNS and CDR2 is SASEGT in the germline V gene. The CDR3 extends over 11 amino acids. Trimming removed 1 base from V and 7 bases from J, with 4 bases in between. The CDR3 DNA reads as TGTGCCAGCAGTGAAGGTAATGAAGCTTTCTTT. Its translation: CASSEGNEAFF.

V and J are TRBV21-1 and TRBJ2-7; no DNA check was done on the table's D call, TRBD2. TRBV21-1 is a pseudogene locus. The CDR3 is 15 residues long. DNA for the CDR3: TGTGCCAGCAGCGGGTGGGACTCCACGTGCGGAGAGCAGTACTTC. Translating it yields CASSGWDSTCGEQYF.

The chain has TRBV19 and TRBJ2-5, with D unclear. V was shortened by 6 bases and J by 9 bases, with 11 bases between the two germline ends. Looked up from germline, CDR1 is LNHDA and CDR2 is SQIVND (reference sequence). CDR3 length equals 11 residues. The CDR3 protein is CASRARGSQYF. The CDR3 nucleotides read TGTGCCAGTAGAGCCCGAGGCTCCCAGTACTTC.

V is TRBV7-8 and J is TRBJ2-3; tentative D call: TRBD2 (5 bases). There are 15 residues in the CDR3. V shed 2 bases and J shed 4 bases, with 13 bases lying between them. Germline CDR1 reads SGHVS; CDR2 reads FQNEAQ. CDR3 bases: TGTGCCAGCAGCTTAAACGCGCTAGCACCAGATACGCAGTATTTT. Translation gives CASSLNALAPDTQYF.

V gene TRBV14 combines with J gene TRBJ2-2; D is unresolved. This CDR3 has 15 residues. Looked up from germline, CDR1 is SGHDN and CDR2 is FVKESK. Deletions cut 2 bases from V and 5 bases from J, with 12 bases between. The CDR3 bases are TGTGCCAGCAGCCAATACCGGTCCCCTACCGGGGAGCTGTTTTTT. It yields the protein CASSQYRSPTGELFF.

The V gene is TRBV6-1, the J gene TRBJ1-4; possibly TRBD1 for D (6 bases). V lost 4 bases and J lost 5, with 17 bases in between. The CDR3 spans 16 residues. Germline V lookup: CDR1 MNHNS, CDR2 SASEGT. This chain's CDR3 is CASSAWDDRLNEKLFF. In DNA, the CDR3 is TGTGCCAGCAGTGCCTGGGATGACAGGTTAAATGAAAAACTGTTTTTT.

CDR3 nucleotide sequence: TGCAGCGTGGTGACAGGGAACAATGAGCAGTTCTTC. Protein sequence: CSVVTGNNEQFF. The chain carries TRBV29-1 and TRBJ2-1; TRBD1 matches 7 bases. There are 12 residues in the CDR3. Germline V CDR1 and CDR2: SQVTM, ANQGSEA. After removal of 6 bases from V and 5 bases from J, the junction contained 4 bases not matched to a gene.